These 30 T cell receptor beta chains were sequenced from one sample in a study of OX40 agonist ivuxolimab in advanced cancers. Profiled with immunoSEQ multiplex PCR; TCRdb holds only in-frame clones, not every one. The sample shows some 81,000 clones, around four fifths of them seen only once. The material sequenced was CD4+ or CD8+ T cells sorted from blood, taken in a trial of the OX40 agonist ivuxolimab. These receptors were collected from an adult with an advanced solid tumor such as melanoma, head and neck, liver or kidney cancer.

The genes are TRBV19 and TRBJ1-2; unclear D gene. The CDR3 length is 12 residues. Per germline, CDR1 LNHDA and CDR2 SQIVND (reference sequence). Trimming removed 3 bases at V and 7 bases at J, with 9 bases between. The CDR3 spells CASSIEGGGYTF. The CDR3 DNA reads as TGTGCCAGTAGTATTGAAGGTGGTGGCTACACCTTC.

To note about this clone: Compared with germline, one end of the junction differs, possibly owing to a read error. The chain uses TRBV6-1 and TRBJ2-5; D is perhaps TRBD1 or TRBD2 (5 bases each). The length of the CDR3 is 15 residues. The germline V gene has CDR1 MNHNS and CDR2 SASEGT. The CDR3 region has the DNA TGTGCCAGCAGCACAACGACCGGGACCCCGGGGACCCGGTACTTC. It is translated as CASSTTTGTPGTRYF.

V is TRBV18 and J is TRBJ2-7; D is perhaps TRBD2 (5 bases). This CDR3 has 15 amino acids. The V gene's germline CDR1 is KGHSH and CDR2 LQKENI. V was cut by 0 bases and J by 2 bases, with 11 bases left in between. CDR3 DNA sequence: TGTGCCAGCTCACCACCAGTCGGGATTCCCTACGAGCAGTACTTC. Amino acids: CASSPPVGIPYEQYF.

CDR3 in amino acids: CSVEVESGTGPETQYF. As DNA, the CDR3 is TGCAGCGTTGAAGTGGAATCCGGGACAGGGCCAGAGACCCAGTACTTC. The rearrangement uses TRBV29-1 and TRBJ2-5, with TRBD1 matching 9 bases. Per germline, CDR1 SQVTM and CDR2 ANQGSEA. The CDR3 length is 16 residues. The trim removed 1 base at V and 4 bases at J, leaving 10 bases unmatched.

This sequence joins TRBV6-1 and TRBJ1-2; TRBD1 agrees at 9 bases. Germline lookup yields CDR1 MNHNS and CDR2 SASEGT. Unmatched junction bases numbered 3, after V lost 1 base and J lost 3 bases. The CDR3 is 15 residues long. CDR3 in DNA: TGTGCCAGCAGTGAAGGAACAGGGGGCTACTATGGCTACACCTTC. It translates to CASSEGTGGYYGYTF.

V gene TRBV28 combines with J gene TRBJ1-6; 10 bases line up with TRBD1. The germline CDR1 and CDR2 sequences are MDHEN and SYDVKM. V lost 4 bases, J lost 7 bases, and 4 bases stayed unmatched. This CDR3 is built from 15 residues. DNA for the CDR3: TGTGCCAGCAGTTCATGGGGACAGGGGAATTCACCCCTCCACTTT. It yields the protein CASSSWGQGNSPLHF. Based on the CDR3 plus reference TRBV28 and TRBJ1-6, the full variable domain is DVKVTQSSRYLVKRTGEKVFLECVQDMDHENMFWYRQDPGLGLRLIYFSYDVKMKEKGDIPEGYSVSREKKERFSLILESASTNQTSMYLCASSSWGQGNSPLHFGNGTRLTVT.

V and J are TRBV5-4 and TRBJ2-1; a possible D gene is TRBD2 (7 bases). V was shortened by 2 bases and J by 2 bases, with 11 bases between the two germline ends. Germline values: CDR1 SGHNT, CDR2 YYREEE (reference sequence). The CDR3 is 15 residues long. This CDR3 reads CASSFRGAPYNEQFF. CDR3 DNA: TGTGCCAGCAGCTTCCGGGGGGCCCCCTACAATGAGCAGTTCTTC.

V is TRBV27 and J is TRBJ2-3, with TRBD2 matching over 12 bases. V trimming: 4 bases; J trimming: 6 bases; junction bases outside the gene matches: 5. This CDR3 has 15 residues. Germline V gives CDR1 MNHEY, CDR2 SMNVEV (reference sequence). This chain's CDR3 is CASSSRLAGVDTQYF. DNA for the CDR3: TGTGCCAGCAGTTCCCGACTAGCGGGGGTGGATACGCAGTATTTT.

CDR3 DNA: TGTGCCAGCAGTTTAAACCGGGACAGGGTCTCCTACGAGCAGTACTTC. It codes for CASSLNRDRVSYEQYF. The rearrangement links TRBV6-5 to TRBJ2-7; TRBD1 matches at 9 bases. Losses at the gene ends were 4 bases for V and 0 bases for J; bases not matched to a gene: 7. Germline V gene sequence: CDR1 MNHEY, CDR2 SVGAGI. The CDR3 contains 16 residues.

The V call is TRBV28, the J call TRBJ2-1, with 11 bases fitting TRBD2. Germline loops: CDR1 MDHEN, CDR2 SYDVKM. The CDR3 contains 16 residues. Losses at the gene ends were 4 bases for V and 3 bases for J; bases not matched to a gene: 5. The CDR3 coding sequence is TGTGCCAGCAGTTCACGACTAGCGGGGAGCTACAATGAGCAGTTCTTC. Encoded protein: CASSSRLAGSYNEQFF.

The chain is built from TRBV21-1 and TRBJ2-3; the listed D gene, TRBD2, was not tested against the DNA. TRBV21-1 is designated a pseudogene. The length of the CDR3 is 12 residues. The CDR3 DNA is TGTGCCAGCAGCAAAGGTCCGGATACGCAGTATTTT. Its translation: CASSKGPDTQYF.

The chain links TRBV9 to TRBJ2-2; no reliable D call. CDR1 and CDR2 (germline): SGDLS, YYNGEE. The CDR3 has 15 residues. The V gene lost 0 bases and the J gene lost 1 base, with 7 bases spanning the gap. In nucleotides, the CDR3 is TGTGCCAGCAGCGTAGGGGTGGTGAACACCGGGGAGCTGTTTTTT. Protein sequence: CASSVGVVNTGELFF.

CDR3 protein: CASSLVQRPVGGTEAFF. The CDR3 coding sequence is TGTGCCAGCAGTTTAGTTCAGAGACCCGTGGGGGGCACTGAAGCTTTCTTT. V usage is TRBV27 and J usage is TRBJ1-1, with D maybe TRBD1 (5 bases). The CDR3 is made up of 17 amino acids. The V end lost 2 bases, the J end lost 4 bases, and 20 bases lay between the germline ends. Germline CDR1 and CDR2: MNHEY and SMNVEV (reference sequence).

The V gene is TRBV7-8, the J gene TRBJ2-7; D tentatively fits TRBD1 or TRBD2 (6 bases each). The CDR3 is 15 residues long. V lost 1 base to trimming and J lost 3 bases, with 13 bases between them. Germline values: CDR1 SGHVS, CDR2 FQNEAQ. Here the CDR3 reads CASSLDGGTIYEQYF. The DNA for the CDR3 is TGTGCCAGCAGCTTAGATGGCGGGACAATCTACGAGCAGTACTTC. Using reference TRBV7-8 and TRBJ2-7 for the parts outside the CDR3, the full variable domain is GAGVSQSPRYKVAKRGQDVALRCDPISGHVSLFWYQQALGQGPEFLTYFQNEAQLDKSGLPSDRFFAERPEGSVSTLKIQRTQQEDSAVYLCASSLDGGTIYEQYFGPGTRLTVT.

This clone turned up a few times. The V call is TRBV5-1, the J call TRBJ2-1; 10 nucleotides agree with TRBD2. Germline CDR1 SGHRS, CDR2 YFSETQ. The CDR3 has 14 amino acids. With V trimmed by 4 bases and J by 9 bases, 7 bases remained unmatched. CDR3 coding DNA: TGCGCCAGCAGCGGACTAGCGGACCCTCTTGAGCAGTTCTTC. It yields the protein CASSGLADPLEQFF.

The V and J genes are TRBV4-3 and TRBJ2-3, with no clear D. The V end lost 0 bases, the J end lost 6 bases, and 13 bases lay between the germline ends. The germline CDR1 and CDR2 sequences are LGHNA and YSLEER. CDR3 length: 15 amino acids. The CDR3 DNA is TGCGCCAGCAGCCAAGATTCCCGGCGGTGGGATACGCAGTATTTT. It is translated as CASSQDSRRWDTQYF.

The chain uses TRBV7-8 and TRBJ2-5; D may correspond to TRBD1 or TRBD2 (5 bases each). The germline CDR1 and CDR2 sequences are SGHVS and FQNEAQ. The length of the CDR3 is 16 residues. Trimming took 5 bases from V and 5 from J, leaving 21 bases between them. CDR3 DNA sequence: TGTGCCAGCAGCGCCCGTCGGGCAGGGAGTTACGAGACCCAGTACTTC. Residues: CASSARRAGSYETQYF.

This chain uses TRBV4-3 with TRBJ2-2; the D call may be TRBD1 or TRBD2 (5 bases each). Germline values: CDR1 LGHNA, CDR2 YSLEER. The CDR3 contains 15 residues. V lost 0 bases, J lost 3 bases, and 8 bases lay in between. The CDR3 DNA follows: TGCGCCAGCAGCCAAGATAGGGGAGACACCGGGGAGCTGTTTTTT. Amino acids: CASSQDRGDTGELFF.

The chain combines TRBV18 with TRBJ2-1, with 8 bases matching TRBD2. This CDR3 is built from 15 residues. The ends lost 2 bases at V and 10 bases at J; junction bases unmatched: 10. Germline CDR1 reads KGHSH; CDR2 reads LQKENI. Written as DNA, the CDR3 is TGTGCCAGCTCACCATGGGCGGGAGGCGGTCGGGAGCAGTTCTTC. It codes for CASSPWAGGGREQFF.

The V gene is TRBV29-1, the J gene TRBJ2-7; D not certain. V lost 1 base to trimming and J lost 7 bases, with 14 bases between them. Germline CDR1 is SQVTM and CDR2 is ANQGSEA. The CDR3 consists of 13 residues. CDR3 bases: TGCAGCGTTGAAGGGGGTGGGAAAGCGGAGCAGTACTTC. This encodes CSVEGGGKAEQYF.

The chain uses TRBV2 and TRBJ2-7; D unresolved. Germline V gene sequence: CDR1 SNHLY, CDR2 FYNNEI. This CDR3 is 12 amino acids long. V dropped 5 bases and J dropped 2 bases, with 7 bases sitting between them. For the CDR3, the DNA is TGTGCCAGCAGTCGGCAAGCCTACGAGCAGTACTTC. Its translation: CASSRQAYEQYF.

This chain links TRBV7-9 with TRBJ1-2; no firm D call. V was clipped by 3 bases and J by 4 bases, with 12 bases between them. The CDR3 extends over 14 amino acids. The germline V gene encodes CDR1 SEHNR and CDR2 FQNEAQ (reference sequence). CDR3 in amino acids: CASSFSDGRYGYTF. Here the CDR3 DNA reads TGTGCCAGCAGCTTTTCGGACGGACGCTATGGCTACACCTTC.

The chain combines TRBV7-6 with TRBJ1-4; D unresolved. CDR1 and CDR2 from the germline V gene are SGHVS and FNYEAQ. CDR3 size: 12 residues. With 5 bases removed from V and 8 bases from J, the gap between germline ends came to 9 bases. As DNA, the CDR3 is TGTGCCAGCAGCCCCGGCGGGGAAAAACTGTTTTTT. Translation gives CASSPGGEKLFF.

The chain is built from TRBV9 and TRBJ2-5; 7 bases match TRBD2. Germline trimming cut 4 bases from V and 2 bases from J; bases unmatched to any gene: 11. Germline CDR1 is SGDLS and CDR2 is YYNGEE. The CDR3 runs 16 residues. CDR3 sequence reads: CASSPRPLARQETQYF. CDR3 nucleotide sequence: TGTGCCAGCAGCCCTCGTCCACTAGCGAGACAAGAGACCCAGTACTTC.

V is TRBV6-1 and J is TRBJ2-7; D unclear. Germline lookup yields CDR1 MNHNS and CDR2 SASEGT. The CDR3 has 11 amino acids. Trimming left V 4 bases short and J 5 bases short, with 6 bases between. Written as DNA, the CDR3 is TGTGCCAGCAGTGGTCAGCACGAGCAGTACTTC. It encodes CASSGQHEQYF.

The chain has TRBV11-2 and TRBJ2-5; TRBD1 might be the D (6 bases). The CDR3 is made up of 14 amino acids. Trimming took off 3 bases at V and 2 bases at J, with 10 bases between the two ends. Germline V CDR1 and CDR2: SGHAT, FQNNGV. CDR3 DNA sequence: TGTGCCAGCAGCTTTTCCGGGACACAAGAGACCCAGTACTTC. Translated, it gives CASSFSGTQETQYF.

This chain connects TRBV10-3 to TRBJ1-2, with a weak D call TRBD1 (5 bases). The ends were cut back, 2 bases at V and 6 bases at J, with 10 bases in the middle. The CDR3 totals 13 residues. CDR1 and CDR2 from the germline V gene are ENHRY and SYGVKD. The CDR3, as DNA: TGTGCCATCAGTGAGCGGGGGGGGAATGGCTACACCTTC. It specifies CAISERGGNGYTF.

The rearrangement links TRBV5-1 to TRBJ2-3; no clear D. The CDR3 length is 13 residues. Germline CDR1 and CDR2: SGHRS and YFSETQ. Trimming took 1 base from V and 5 from J, leaving 8 bases between them. CDR3 sequence reads: CASSLRPLDTQYF. In DNA form, the CDR3 reads TGCGCCAGCAGCTTGCGCCCGTTAGATACGCAGTATTTT.

Only one count was recorded for this clone. The chain links TRBV5-1 to TRBJ1-1; D uncertain. The CDR3 runs to 14 residues. V lost 3 bases, J lost 1 base, and 10 bases lay in between. Per the germline V gene, CDR1 is SGHRS and CDR2 is YFSETQ. The CDR3 DNA reads as TGCGCCAGCAGCTCGCAGGCTCAGAACACTGAAGCTTTCTTT. It yields the protein CASSSQAQNTEAFF.

CDR3 protein: CASSIAGGRGETQYF. The CDR3 coding sequence is TGTGCCAGTAGTATCGCGGGGGGCCGTGGAGAGACCCAGTACTTC. This chain links TRBV19 with TRBJ2-5; the match to TRBD2 covers 8 bases. The CDR3 length is 15 residues. Trimming at V came to 3 bases and at J to 4 bases, leaving 7 bases not matched to a gene. Germline V gives CDR1 LNHDA, CDR2 SQIVND (reference sequence).